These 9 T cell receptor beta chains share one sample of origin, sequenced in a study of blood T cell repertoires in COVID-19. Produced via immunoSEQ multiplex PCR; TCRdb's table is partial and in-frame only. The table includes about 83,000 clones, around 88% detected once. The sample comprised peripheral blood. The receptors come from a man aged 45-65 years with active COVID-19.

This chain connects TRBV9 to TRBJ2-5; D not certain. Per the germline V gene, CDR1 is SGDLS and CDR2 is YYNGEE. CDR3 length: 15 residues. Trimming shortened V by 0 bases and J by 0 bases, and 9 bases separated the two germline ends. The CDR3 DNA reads TGTGCCAGCAGCGTAGGTAAACAGTACCAAGAGACCCAGTACTTC. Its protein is CASSVGKQYQETQYF.

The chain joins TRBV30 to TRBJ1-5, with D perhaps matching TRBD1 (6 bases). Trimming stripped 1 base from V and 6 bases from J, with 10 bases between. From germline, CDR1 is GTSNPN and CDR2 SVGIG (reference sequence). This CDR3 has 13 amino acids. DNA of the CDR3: TGTGCCTGGAGTGCTCAACAGGGTCAGCCCCAGCATTTT. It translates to CAWSAQQGQPQHF.

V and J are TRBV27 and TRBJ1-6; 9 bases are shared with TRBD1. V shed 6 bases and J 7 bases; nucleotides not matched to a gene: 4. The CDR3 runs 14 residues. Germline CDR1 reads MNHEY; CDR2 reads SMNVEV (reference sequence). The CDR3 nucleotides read TGTGCCAGCAGGGACAGGGGTTGGAATTCACCCCTCCACTTT. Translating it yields CASRDRGWNSPLHF.

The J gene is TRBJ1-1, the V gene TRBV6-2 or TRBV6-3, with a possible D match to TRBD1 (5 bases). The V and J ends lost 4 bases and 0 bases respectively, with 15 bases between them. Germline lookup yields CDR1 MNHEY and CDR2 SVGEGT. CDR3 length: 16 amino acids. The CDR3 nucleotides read TGTGCCAGCAGTTCCGCACAGGACTATCTGAACACTGAAGCTTTCTTT. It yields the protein CASSSAQDYLNTEAFF.

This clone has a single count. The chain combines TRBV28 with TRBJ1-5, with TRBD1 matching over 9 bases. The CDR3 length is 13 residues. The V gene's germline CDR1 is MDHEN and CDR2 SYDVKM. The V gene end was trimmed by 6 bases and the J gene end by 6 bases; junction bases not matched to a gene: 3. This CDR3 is CASRLTGGQPQHF. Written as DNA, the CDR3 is TGTGCCAGCAGACTGACAGGGGGTCAGCCCCAGCATTTT.

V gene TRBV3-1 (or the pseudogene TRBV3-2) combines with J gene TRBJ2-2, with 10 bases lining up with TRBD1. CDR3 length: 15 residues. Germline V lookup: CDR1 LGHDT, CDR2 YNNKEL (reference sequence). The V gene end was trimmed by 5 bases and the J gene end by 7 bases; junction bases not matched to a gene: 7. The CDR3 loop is CASSADRGLGGELFF. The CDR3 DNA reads TGTGCCAGCAGCGCCGACAGGGGGCTTGGCGGGGAGCTGTTTTTT.

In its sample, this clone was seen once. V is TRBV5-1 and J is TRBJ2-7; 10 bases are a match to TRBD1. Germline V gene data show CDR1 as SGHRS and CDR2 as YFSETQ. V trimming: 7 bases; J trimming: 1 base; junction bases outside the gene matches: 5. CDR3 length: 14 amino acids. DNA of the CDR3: TGCGCCAGCGCCCCGGGACAGGGGTCCTACGAGCAGTACTTC. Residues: CASAPGQGSYEQYF.

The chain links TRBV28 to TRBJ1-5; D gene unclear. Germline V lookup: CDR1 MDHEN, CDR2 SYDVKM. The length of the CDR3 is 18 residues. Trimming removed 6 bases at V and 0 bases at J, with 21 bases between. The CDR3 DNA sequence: TGTGCCAGCAGCCCCCCTCCCGGCCAGGCCCCTAGCAATCAGCCCCAGCATTTT. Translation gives CASSPPPGQAPSNQPQHF.

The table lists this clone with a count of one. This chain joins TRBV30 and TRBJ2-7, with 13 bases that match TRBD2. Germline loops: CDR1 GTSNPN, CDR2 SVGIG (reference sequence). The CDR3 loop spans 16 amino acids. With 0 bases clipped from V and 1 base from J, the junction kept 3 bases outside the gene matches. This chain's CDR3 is CAWSVRLAGGSYEQYF. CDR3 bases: TGTGCCTGGAGTGTACGACTAGCGGGAGGTTCCTACGAGCAGTACTTC. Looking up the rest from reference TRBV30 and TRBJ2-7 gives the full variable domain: SQTIHQWPATLVQPVGSPLSLECTVEGTSNPNLYWYRQAAGRGLQLLFYSVGIGQISSEVPQNLSASRPQDRQFILSSKKLLLSDSGFYLCAWSVRLAGGSYEQYFGPGTRLTVT.